The entry that follows covers one T cell receptor beta chain sequence. Its target antigen remains unknown. No much larger clone is present one base from it, and per-base qualities are unavailable. The germline V gene sets CDR1 to SGHVS and CDR2 to FQNEAQ. The CDR3, cysteine through phenylalanine, is 13 amino acids long. Of the read, only the CDR3 DNA is kept; its 39 bases are in frame from base 1. V lost 5 bases and J lost 7 bases; the stretch between them is 11 bases long. The data derive from a study of graft-versus-host responses after intestinal transplantation (dated by TCRdb to 2020 to 2022). Turning to the overall study: The transplants that recipients received were multivisceral, liver-intestinal, or isolated intestinal. Anti-thymocyte globulin induction was given to all recipients, followed by maintenance tacrolimus and steroids for two to four years. After intestinal transplantation, graft-versus-host and host-versus-graft alloreactive T cell clones in the graft, circulation and bone marrow were tracked using bulk TCR-beta CDR3 sequencing. Alloreactive clones were identified by sequencing pre-transplant mixed lymphocyte reaction products and comparing these products with unstimulated pre-transplant donor and recipient T cells. Of the 20 to 25 intestinal transplant recipients enrolled in the cohort, one of whom was a retransplant, a few patients without pretransplant specimens were excluded. A peak of at least 4% donor T cells among recipient peripheral blood mononuclear cells was the definition used for donor T cell macrochimerism. Rather than being sequenced by the commercial service, samples from three later patients were sequenced in-house on an Illumina MiSeq and processed with MiXCR.

Broader findings and caveats from the paper: GvH clones turned up in recipient bone marrow, with some appearing earlier in ileal mucosa or blood, a pattern consistent with an intestinal mucosal origin. Early after transplant, peak levels of circulating GvH clones were associated with declines in HvG clones. Conclusions were limited by the relatively low number and heterogeneity of intestinal transplant patients. Patients with donor T cell macrochimerism had high GvH to HvG T cell clonal ratios in their allografts.

In the paper's terms, the time point label means: cells obtained before transplantation from donor or recipient. CD3+CD4+ and CD3+CD8+ populations were FACS-sorted from unstimulated pre-transplant donor and recipient cells taken from spleen or lymph nodes. The library relied on the immunoSEQ multiplex PCR assay. For most patients, genomic DNA was isolated with the Qiagen DNeasy Blood and Tissue Kit and shipped frozen to Adaptive Biotechnologies for TCR sequencing. Adaptive Biotechnologies carried out high-throughput TCR-beta CDR3 sequencing of genomic DNA for most patients. Per the source publication's procedure: TCR sequencing data were retrieved from Adaptive's ImmunoSEQ software for some 17 patients, whereas a few other patients were processed with MiXCR and VDJtools. To correct CD4 versus CD8 sorting errors, sequences present in both subsets at a frequency ratio below 5:1 were removed. Because the origin of CDR3 nucleotide sequences shared between donor and recipient could not be assigned, those sequences were removed. At least 2-fold expansion over unstimulated cells and a minimum CFSE-low frequency of 0.002% (template counts) or 0.001% (read counts) were required for clones to be classified as alloreactive. A clone was considered mappable if detected in the sequenced pre-transplant spleen, lymph node, or MLR CFSE-low populations of the donor or recipient. The cumulative frequency of alloreactive clones was calculated as a percentage of all sequences, weighted by copy number. Entries here come from immuneACCESS through TCRdb and include only in-frame sequences with V and J called. Some clones fail to appear in such tables; in the studies checked, an unresolved V gene covers under half of the shortfall, and the cause of the remainder is unknown. Clone size and V and J calls were adopted from that table, with D and trimming inferred from the DNA. The table for this sample lists about 70,000 clones; 90% of them were counted only once. The ten largest account for less than 5% of the sample.

The chain employs TRBV7-8 and TRBJ2-2; D gene: possibly TRBD2, on 5 matching bases. The clonotype comes from a human donor who was the organ donor for an intestinal transplant. This specimen was unstimulated CD8+ T cells sorted from spleen or lymph node cells, taken before transplant. The nucleotides are TGTGCCAGCAGCACACGACGGGACGGGGAGCTGTTTTTT. Translated, it reads CASSTRRDGELFF.